Sequencing of this T cell receptor beta chain was carried out in a study of Ad26.COV2.S vaccination and SARS-CoV-2 variants. This table comes from immunoSEQ multiplex PCR, and its TCRdb copy is limited to in-frame clones, with some not included. Of approximately 410,000 clones in the sample, 92% were seen once. Treatment denoted: 19 received Ad26.COV2.S at low or high dose, single or two shots; about 5 received placebo; per-sample allocation not given. At day 63 after the first vaccine or placebo injection, samples were drawn. The CDR3 sequence is 15 residues long. The ends lost 0 bases at V and 2 bases at J; junction bases unmatched: 4. Germline CDR1 and CDR2: SGHRS and YFSETQ.

The sequencing here drew on peripheral blood, taken in a trial of Ad26.COV2.S vaccine versus placebo. The chain links TRBV5-1 to TRBJ2-5; TRBD1 matches at 7 bases. This receptor was obtained from a person between 18 and 59 years old who received the Ad26.COV2.S COVID-19 vaccine or a placebo. Written as DNA, the CDR3 is TGCGCCAGCAGCTTGGCAACGACAGGGCAAGAGACCCAGTACTTC. Translated, it gives CASSLATTGQETQYF.